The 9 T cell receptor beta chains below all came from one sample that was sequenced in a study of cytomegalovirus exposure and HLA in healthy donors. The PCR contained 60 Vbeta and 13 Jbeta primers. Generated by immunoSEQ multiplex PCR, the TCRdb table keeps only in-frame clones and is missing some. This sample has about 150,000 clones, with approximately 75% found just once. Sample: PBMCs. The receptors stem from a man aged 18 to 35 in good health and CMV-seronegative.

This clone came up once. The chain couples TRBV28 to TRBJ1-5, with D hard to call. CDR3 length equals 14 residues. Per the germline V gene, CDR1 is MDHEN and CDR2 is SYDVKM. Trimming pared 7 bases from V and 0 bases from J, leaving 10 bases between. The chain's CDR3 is CASIAYYSNQPQHF. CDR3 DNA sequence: TGTGCCAGCATTGCTTACTATAGCAATCAGCCCCAGCATTTT.

This chain's CDR3 is CASSGNSGGPETQYF. The CDR3 region has the DNA TGCGCCAGCAGCGGGAATAGCGGGGGGCCAGAGACCCAGTACTTC. The J gene is TRBJ2-5, the V gene TRBV5-1; 10 nucleotides agree with TRBD2. V lost 4 bases and J lost 4; bases outside the gene matches: 7. The CDR3 is 15 amino acids. In germline, CDR1 is SGHRS, CDR2 YFSETQ.

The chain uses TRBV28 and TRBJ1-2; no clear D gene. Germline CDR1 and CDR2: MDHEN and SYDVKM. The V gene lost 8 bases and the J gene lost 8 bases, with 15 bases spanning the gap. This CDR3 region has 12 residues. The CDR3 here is CASQNGAGGYTF. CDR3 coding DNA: TGTGCCAGCCAAAATGGCGCGGGAGGCTACACCTTC.

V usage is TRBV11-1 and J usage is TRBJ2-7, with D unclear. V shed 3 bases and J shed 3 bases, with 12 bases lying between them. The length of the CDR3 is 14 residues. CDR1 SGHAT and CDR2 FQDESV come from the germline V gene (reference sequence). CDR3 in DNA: TGTGCCAGCAGCTTGAGGCGTGATATCTACGAGCAGTACTTC. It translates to CASSLRRDIYEQYF.

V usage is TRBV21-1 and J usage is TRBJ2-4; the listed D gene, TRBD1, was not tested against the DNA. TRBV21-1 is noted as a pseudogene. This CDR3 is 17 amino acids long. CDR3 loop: CATKHRTENLAKNIQYF. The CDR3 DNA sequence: TGTGCCACGAAACATCGGACAGAAAATCTAGCCAAAAACATTCAGTACTTC.

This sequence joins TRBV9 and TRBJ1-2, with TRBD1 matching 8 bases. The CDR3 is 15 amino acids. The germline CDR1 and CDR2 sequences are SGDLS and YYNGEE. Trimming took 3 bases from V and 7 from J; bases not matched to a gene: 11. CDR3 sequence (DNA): TGTGCCAGCAGCGCGTTCGAGACAGGGGAAGGTGGCTACACCTTC. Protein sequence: CASSAFETGEGGYTF.

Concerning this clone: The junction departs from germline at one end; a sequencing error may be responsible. CDR3 coding DNA: TGTTCCAGCAGCCCCGGACATTATACTGAAGCTTTCTTT. Translated: CSSSPGHYTEAFF. V and J are TRBV7-9 and TRBJ1-1; TRBD1 might be the D (5 bases). Germline CDR1 reads SEHNR; CDR2 reads FQNEAQ (reference sequence). The CDR3 contains 13 residues.

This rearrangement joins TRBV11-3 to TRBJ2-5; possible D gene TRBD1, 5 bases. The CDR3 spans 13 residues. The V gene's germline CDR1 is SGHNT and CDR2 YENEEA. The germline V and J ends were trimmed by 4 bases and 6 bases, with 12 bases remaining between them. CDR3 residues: CASSSGLRQTQYF. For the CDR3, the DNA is TGTGCCAGCAGCTCAGGGCTGAGGCAGACCCAGTACTTC.

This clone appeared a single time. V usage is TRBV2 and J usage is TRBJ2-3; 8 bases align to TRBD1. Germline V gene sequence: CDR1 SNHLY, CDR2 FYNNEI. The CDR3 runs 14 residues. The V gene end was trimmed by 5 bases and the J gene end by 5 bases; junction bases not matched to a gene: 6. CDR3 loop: CASSPDRGRDTQYF. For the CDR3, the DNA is TGTGCCAGCAGTCCAGACAGGGGCCGAGATACGCAGTATTTT.